These T cell receptor beta chains were read from a single sample in a study of cytomegalovirus exposure and HLA in healthy donors. The data were produced by immunoSEQ multiplex PCR, yet TCRdb's version contains in-frame clones alone and is incomplete. The data contain 150,000 to 200,000 clones, 77% of them singletons. The sequenced material came from PBMCs. All receptors derive from a woman in her thirties in good health and CMV-seronegative. The CDR3 runs from the conserved cysteine through the conserved F or W. A D gene is named only where the DNA matches it firmly.

TRBD1 TRBJ2-7 15 TRBV11-2 CASSLDDPQGDEQYF
TRBD2 TRBJ2-5 17 TRBV18 CASSEGLAGGNQETQYF
TRBD1 TRBJ2-1 15 TRBV5-1 CASSWGQALYNEQFF
TRBD1 TRBJ2-7 14 TRBV19 CASSRGQALSEQYF
. TRBJ1-1 11 TRBV21-1 CASSRGHEAFF
. TRBJ2-6 16 TRBV6-5 CASSYGGEVGANGLTF
. TRBJ1-4 13 TRBV19 CASSLNPVEKLFF
TRBD1 TRBJ1-2 14 TRBV7-9 CASSWDRGEHGYTF
. TRBJ1-2 16 TRBV6-5 CASSYPPTAGDYGYTF
TRBD2 TRBJ2-5 13 TRBV18 CASSGGDQETQYF
. TRBJ1-1 13 TRBV9 CASSVGGGAEAFF
. TRBJ2-7 15 TRBV7-9 CSSMHWGVGSYEQYF
. TRBJ1-1 15 TRBV11-2 CASSFYGSGNTEAFF
TRBD1 TRBJ1-6 15 TRBV14 CASSQGQGANSPLHF
. TRBJ2-3 19 TRBV18 CASSPPRGAGGANTDTQYF
. TRBJ2-5 14 TRBV4-1 CASSSGPTQETQYF
. TRBJ1-1 15 TRBV21-1 CASSKVAGRSTEAFF
. TRBJ2-2 15 TRBV11-2 CASSLDSANTGELFF
TRBD1 TRBJ2-7 14 TRBV5-1 CASSVTGVSYEQYF
TRBD2 TRBJ2-3 16 TRBV15 CATRGERGPSTDTQYF
. TRBJ1-1 17 TRBV5-1 CASSPRPQLFLNTEAFF
TRBD1 TRBJ1-3 14 TRBV19 CASSASTGGDTIYF
. TRBJ1-1 12 TRBV6-1 CASTLALTEAFF
. TRBJ2-5 11 TRBV5-6 CASSRRGTQYF
. TRBJ2-5 13 TRBV30 CAWRGKDKETQYF
. TRBJ1-4 13 TRBV2 CASLLNRGEKLFF